Listed below are T cell receptor beta chains from one sample, sequenced in a study of blood T cells in healthy people across ages. MiXCR was run by TCRdb on the 5' RACE reads, yielding one entry per CDR3 protein. The sample lists 750,000 to 950,000 distinct CDR3 sequences; around 25% were seen once. The sample was also linked to a second study, of T cells of mothers and their children.

Sequencing was carried out using blood. The receptors derive from a boy younger than 18 in good health. Each CDR3 is given with its conserved first and last residue. Each record gives: V gene, D gene, clone size, J gene, CDR3 protein, CDR3 DNA. The D gene is left open where the match is weak. Size values are once, few and many counts, or a class for expanded clones, and some rows have none.

>TRBV12-3/TRBV12-4|NA|few|TRBJ2-5
CASRGVPQETQYF
TGTGCCAGCAGAGGGGTCCCCCAAGAGACCCAGTACTTC
>TRBV28|NA|NA|TRBJ1-4
CASSSGTVLEKLFF
TGTGCCAGCAGTTCCGGGACTGTCCTTGAAAAACTGTTTTTT
>TRBV25-1|TRBD2|NA|TRBJ2-3
CASTGGITDTQYF
TGTGCCAGCACGGGGGGGATCACAGATACGCAGTATTTT
>TRBV7-2|NA|many|TRBJ2-5
CASSYDSLIDQYF
TGTGCCAGCAGCTACGACTCCCTAATCGACCAGTACTTC
>TRBV7-9|NA|NA|TRBJ2-1
CASSLVVSQDNEQFF
TGTGCCAGCAGCTTAGTCGTCAGCCAAGACAATGAGCAGTTCTTC
>TRBV11-2|TRBD2|few|TRBJ2-3
CASSFLRGGRVDTQYF
TGTGCCAGCAGCTTTCTGCGGGGGGGCCGGGTTGATACGCAGTATTTT
>TRBV12-3/TRBV12-4|TRBD2|few|TRBJ2-2
CASAALAGGTGELFF
TGTGCCAGCGCCGCACTAGCGGGGGGCACCGGGGAGCTGTTTTTT
>TRBV14|NA|NA|TRBJ2-7
CASSPSIGTQYEQYF
TGTGCCAGCAGCCCGAGCATCGGGACGCAGTACGAGCAGTACTTC
>TRBV29-1|NA|NA|TRBJ2-1
CSVERGRVSYNEQFF
TGCAGCGTCGAGAGGGGGAGGGTATCGTACAATGAGCAGTTCTTC
>TRBV5-1|TRBD2|NA|TRBJ2-5
CASSSLLTSGGPQETQYF
TGCGCCAGCAGCTCACTCCTGACTAGCGGGGGGCCGCAAGAGACCCAGTACTTC
>TRBV3-1|NA|many|TRBJ2-7
CASRPLGLSYEQYF
TGTGCCAGCAGACCCCTAGGCCTCTCCTACGAGCAGTACTTC
>TRBV5-5|TRBD1|NA|TRBJ2-2
CASSRNTGGTGELFF
TGTGCCAGCAGCCGAAACACAGGGGGCACCGGGGAGCTGTTTTTT
>TRBV6-1|NA|NA|TRBJ1-5
CASSEARAEGNQPQHF
TGTGCCAGCAGTGAAGCGCGGGCAGAAGGCAATCAGCCCCAGCATTTT
>TRBV15|NA|NA|TRBJ2-4
CATSRRGVLKNIQYF
TGTGCCACCAGCAGGCGAGGGGTGCTTAAAAACATTCAGTACTTC
>TRBV6-5|TRBD2|few|TRBJ2-7
CASSYSRLAAYEQYF
TGTGCCAGCAGCTACTCGAGGCTAGCGGCGTACGAGCAGTACTTC
>TRBV7-7|TRBD2|NA|TRBJ2-2
CASRRGLAGPGELFF
TGTGCTAGCCGACGGGGACTAGCGGGGCCCGGGGAGCTGTTTTTT
>TRBV24-1|NA|NA|TRBJ2-2
CATSDPRGSGELFF
TGTGCCACCAGCGATCCGAGGGGGTCCGGGGAGCTGTTTTTT
>TRBV20-1|NA|NA|TRBJ2-7
CSARSGVKYEQYF
TGCAGTGCTCGGTCAGGGGTGAAATACGAGCAGTACTTC
>TRBV9|NA|NA|TRBJ1-2
CASSVVTDPLHGYTF
TGTGCCAGCAGCGTAGTGACAGATCCCTTGCATGGCTACACCTTC
>TRBV11-2|TRBD1|few|TRBJ2-7
CASSLDGTGYEQYF
TGTGCCAGCAGCTTAGATGGGACAGGGTACGAGCAGTACTTC
>TRBV2|NA|NA|TRBJ2-1
CASSRAETQAEQFF
TGTGCCAGCAGCCGGGCCGAAACGCAGGCAGAGCAGTTCTTC
>TRBV27|TRBD1|NA|TRBJ1-1
CASRLSGQGAPRTEAFF
TGTGCCAGCAGACTCTCGGGACAGGGGGCCCCTAGGACTGAAGCTTTCTTT
>TRBV21-1|NA|NA|TRBJ2-5
CASSKVLVVQETQYF
TGTGCCAGCAGCAAAGTCTTGGTGGTCCAAGAGACCCAGTACTTC
>TRBV7-9|TRBD1|NA|TRBJ1-4
CASSPEDRGPEKLFF
TGTGCCAGCAGCCCGGAGGACAGGGGGCCAGAAAAACTGTTTTTT
>TRBV4-1|NA|NA|TRBJ1-1
CASSQVGGAANTEAFF
TGCGCCAGCAGCCAAGTGGGGGGAGCCGCGAACACTGAAGCTTTCTTT
>TRBV29-1|NA|once|TRBJ2-5
CSVGRSGTQYF
TGCAGCGTGGGCCGGTCTGGGACCCAGTACTTC
>TRBV5-1|NA|once|TRBJ2-1
CASSLSWGVDEQFF
TGCGCCAGCAGCTTGTCCTGGGGGGTCGATGAGCAGTTCTTC
>TRBV11-2|NA|NA|TRBJ2-7
CASSPGFGAYEQYF
TGTGCCAGCAGCCCGGGATTCGGGGCCTACGAGCAGTACTTC
>TRBV27|TRBD2|NA|TRBJ2-2
CASSWGGRKILSTGELFF
TGTGCCAGCAGTTGGGGAGGGAGGAAAATATTAAGCACCGGGGAGCTGTTTTTT
>TRBV24-1|TRBD1|NA|TRBJ1-5
CATSVGTENQPQHF
TGTGCCACCAGTGTAGGGACAGAGAATCAGCCCCAGCATTTT
>TRBV20-1|TRBD2|few|TRBJ2-5
CSAGAGGGETQYF
TGCAGTGCTGGGGCGGGGGGGGGAGAGACCCAGTACTTC
>TRBV30|TRBD2|once|TRBJ2-1
CAWSPGTTINEQFF
TGTGCCTGGAGTCCAGGGACTACTATCAATGAGCAGTTCTTC
>TRBV29-1|NA|NA|TRBJ2-5
CSPSLVGETQYF
TGCAGCCCGTCCCTAGTCGGAGAGACCCAGTACTTC
>TRBV7-9|NA|NA|TRBJ2-2
CASSPREEGAGELFF
TGTGCCAGCAGCCCCCGAGAGGAGGGGGCCGGGGAGCTGTTTTTT
>TRBV5-5|NA|NA|TRBJ1-5
CASSLGGVRFDQPQHF
TGTGCCAGCAGTCTTGGAGGGGTAAGATTCGATCAGCCCCAGCATTTT
>TRBV4-1|NA|few|TRBJ2-7
CASSHPGLGFEQYF
TGCGCCAGCAGCCATCCGGGACTGGGCTTCGAGCAGTACTTC
>TRBV7-9|NA|many|TRBJ2-5
CASSLRGGLQETQYF
TGTGCCAGCAGCTTGCGTGGGGGACTCCAAGAGACCCAGTACTTC
>TRBV4-1|TRBD2|NA|TRBJ2-5
CASSRRLAGTQETQYF
TGCGCCAGCAGCCGCCGACTAGCGGGGACTCAAGAGACCCAGTACTTC
>TRBV20-1|TRBD1|NA|TRBJ2-5
CSATWDRGTQYF
TGCAGTGCCACCTGGGACAGGGGAACCCAGTACTTC
>TRBV7-9|TRBD1|NA|TRBJ2-1
CASSSAGTGSLYNEQFF
TGTGCCAGCAGCTCCGCTGGGACAGGGAGTTTGTACAATGAGCAGTTCTTC
>TRBV12-3/TRBV12-4|NA|NA|TRBJ1-5
CASSFRYLGQPQHF
TGTGCCAGCAGTTTTAGGTATTTGGGTCAGCCCCAGCATTTT
>TRBV15|TRBD2|few|TRBJ2-5
CATSREGGPAMETQYF
TGTGCCACCAGCAGAGAGGGAGGGCCTGCAATGGAGACCCAGTACTTC
>TRBV5-1|NA|few|TRBJ1-5
CASSLGPLGLGQPQHF
TGCGCCAGCAGCTTGGGGCCCCTGGGGTTAGGACAGCCCCAGCATTTT
>TRBV4-1|NA|few|TRBJ1-5
CASSHPSGQPQHF
TGCGCCAGCAGCCATCCGAGCGGTCAGCCCCAGCATTTT
>TRBV24-1|NA|NA|TRBJ2-1
CATSDPGVSSYNEQFF
TGTGCCACCAGTGACCCGGGGGTAAGCTCCTACAATGAGCAGTTCTTC
>TRBV2|NA|few|TRBJ1-1
CASSARLPNTEAFF
TGTGCCAGCAGCGCCAGGTTACCGAACACTGAAGCTTTCTTT
>TRBV5-1|NA|NA|TRBJ2-2
CASSLEDGNTGELFF
TGCGCCAGCAGCTTAGAGGACGGGAACACCGGGGAGCTGTTTTTT
>TRBV9|NA|few|TRBJ2-2
CASSVAGGSNTGELFF
TGTGCCAGCAGCGTAGCTGGGGGCTCGAACACCGGGGAGCTGTTTTTT
>TRBV12-3/TRBV12-4|TRBD1|NA|TRBJ1-1
CASRRRQGAWTEAFF
TGTGCCAGCAGGCGAAGACAGGGGGCGTGGACTGAAGCTTTCTTT
>TRBV5-1|TRBD1|NA|TRBJ2-5
CASSLGDRGETQYF
TGCGCCAGCAGCTTGGGAGACAGGGGAGAGACCCAGTACTTC
>TRBV29-1|NA|NA|TRBJ2-1
CSVDGTEVEQFF
TGCAGCGTTGATGGTACGGAGGTGGAGCAGTTCTTC